This T cell receptor (beta chain) derives from a study of cytomegalovirus exposure and HLA in healthy donors. The study, taken as a whole, reports: Later on, an analysis tied 15,000 to 20,000 TCR beta sequences to HLA alleles at 0.05 false discovery rate. A later analysis linked a missense variant in DCLRE1C to the trimming of TCR beta V and J genes. A later analysis showed TCR association rates differing by HLA locus, peaking at DRB1 and lowest at HLA-C.

Amplification used 60 Vbeta primers and 13 Jbeta primers. Repertoires were generated with immunoSEQ multiplex PCR, while TCRdb's copy carries only in-frame clones and drops some. The sample lists just over 150,000 clones; 60% to 85% were seen once. The V and J ends lost 9 bases and 7 bases, in that order; junction bases with no gene match: 11. The germline gives CDR1 SGHRS, CDR2 YFSETQ. The CDR3 extends over 14 amino acids. Concerning this clone: Its target is not known.

This clonotype was obtained from a woman in her twenties or thirties in good health and CMV-seronegative. Sequencing used PBMCs. This chain uses TRBV5-1 with TRBJ2-1; 9 bases align to TRBD2. The CDR3 sequence is CATARAGGENEQFF. CDR3 nucleotide sequence: TGCGCCACTGCGCGAGCGGGGGGCGAAAATGAGCAGTTCTTC.